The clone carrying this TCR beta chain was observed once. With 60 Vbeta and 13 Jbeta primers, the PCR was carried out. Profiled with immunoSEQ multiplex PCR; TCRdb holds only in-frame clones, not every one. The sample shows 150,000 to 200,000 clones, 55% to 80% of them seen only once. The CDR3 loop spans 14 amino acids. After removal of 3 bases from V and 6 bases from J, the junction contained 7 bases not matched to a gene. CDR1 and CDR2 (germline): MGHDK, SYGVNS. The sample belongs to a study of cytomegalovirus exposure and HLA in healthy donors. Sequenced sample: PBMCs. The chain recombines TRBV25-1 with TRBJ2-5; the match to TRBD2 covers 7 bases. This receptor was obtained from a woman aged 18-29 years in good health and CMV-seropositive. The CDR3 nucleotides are TGTGCCAGCAGTGATAAGGGAGGGGAAAAGACCCAGTACTTC. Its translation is CASSDKGGEKTQYF.